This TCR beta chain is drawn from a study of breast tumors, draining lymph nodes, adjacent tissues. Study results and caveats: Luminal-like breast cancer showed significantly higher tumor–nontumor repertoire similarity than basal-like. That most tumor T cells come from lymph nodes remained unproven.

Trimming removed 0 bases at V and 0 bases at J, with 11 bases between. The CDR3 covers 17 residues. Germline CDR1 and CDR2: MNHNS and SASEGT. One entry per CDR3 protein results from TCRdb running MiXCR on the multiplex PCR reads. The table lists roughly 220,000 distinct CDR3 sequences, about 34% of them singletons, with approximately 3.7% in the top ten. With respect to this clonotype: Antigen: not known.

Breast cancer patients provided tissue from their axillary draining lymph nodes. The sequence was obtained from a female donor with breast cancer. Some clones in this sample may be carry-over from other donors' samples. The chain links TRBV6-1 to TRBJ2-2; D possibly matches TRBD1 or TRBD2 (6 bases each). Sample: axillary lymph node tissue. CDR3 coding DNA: TGTGCCAGCAGTGAAGCAGTCGGGGGCGCGAACACCGGGGAGCTGTTTTTT. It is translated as CASSEAVGGANTGELFF.